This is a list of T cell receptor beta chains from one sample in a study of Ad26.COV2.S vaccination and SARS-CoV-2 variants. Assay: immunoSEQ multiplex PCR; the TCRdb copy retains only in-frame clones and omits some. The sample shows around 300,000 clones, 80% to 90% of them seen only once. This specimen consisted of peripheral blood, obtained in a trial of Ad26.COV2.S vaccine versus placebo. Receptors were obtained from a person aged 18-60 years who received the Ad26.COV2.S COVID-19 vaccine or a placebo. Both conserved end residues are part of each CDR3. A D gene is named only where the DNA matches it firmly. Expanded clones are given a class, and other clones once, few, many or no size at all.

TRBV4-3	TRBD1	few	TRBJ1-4	CASSQDRGKREKLFF	TGCGCCAGCAGCCAAGACAGGGGGAAGCGAGAAAAACTGTTTTTT
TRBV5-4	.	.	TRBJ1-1	CASSSPVEAFF	TGTGCCAGCAGCTCCCCCGTGGAGGCTTTCTTT
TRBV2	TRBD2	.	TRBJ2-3	CASNERGALITDTQYF	TGTGCCAGCAATGAGCGGGGGGCCCTCATCACAGATACGCAGTATTTT
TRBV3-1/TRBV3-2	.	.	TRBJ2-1	CASSPLGSYNEQFF	TGTGCCAGCAGCCCGCTGGGCTCCTACAATGAGCAGTTCTTC
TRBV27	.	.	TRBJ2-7	CASSSPHSYEQYF	TGTGCCAGCAGTTCCCCCCACTCCTACGAGCAGTACTTC
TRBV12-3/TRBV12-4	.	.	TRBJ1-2	CASSTEFYGYTF	TGTGCCAGCAGTACAGAATTCTATGGCTACACCTTC
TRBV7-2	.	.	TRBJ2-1	CASSLSGGSYNEQFF	TGTGCCAGCAGCTTATCCGGGGGCAGCTACAATGAGCAGTTCTTC
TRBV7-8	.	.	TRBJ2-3	CASSLVRWDTDTQYF	TGTGCCAGCAGCTTAGTGAGGTGGGACACAGATACGCAGTATTTT
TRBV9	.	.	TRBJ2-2	CASSVLAGTGELFF	TGTGCCAGCAGCGTATTGGCGGGAACCGGGGAGCTGTTTTTT
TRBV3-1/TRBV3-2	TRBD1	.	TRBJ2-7	CASSPGTGPYEQYF	TGTGCCAGCAGCCCCGGGACAGGGCCCTACGAGCAGTACTTC
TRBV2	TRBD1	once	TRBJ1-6	CASRMDRGSYNSPLHF	TGTGCCAGCAGAATGGACAGGGGCTCCTATAATTCACCCCTCCACTTT
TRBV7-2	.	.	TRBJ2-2	CASSHWGRNTGELFF	TGTGCCAGCAGCCACTGGGGTCGAAACACCGGGGAGCTGTTTTTT
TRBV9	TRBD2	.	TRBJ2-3	CASSGPGLAITDTQYF	TGTGCCAGCAGCGGACCGGGACTAGCGATAACAGATACGCAGTATTTT
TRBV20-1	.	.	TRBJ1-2	CSARTLDGYTF	TGCAGTGCTAGGACATTGGATGGCTACACCTTC
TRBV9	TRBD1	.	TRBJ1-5	CASGLGQGFSQPQHF	TGTGCCAGCGGTTTGGGACAGGGATTCAGTCAGCCCCAGCATTTT
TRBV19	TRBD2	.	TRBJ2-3	CASSMAGAETDTQYF	TGTGCCAGTAGTATGGCGGGAGCGGAGACAGATACGCAGTATTTT
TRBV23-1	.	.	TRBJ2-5	CASSQSGAEETQYF	TGCGCCAGCAGTCAATCGGGGGCGGAAGAGACCCAGTACTTC
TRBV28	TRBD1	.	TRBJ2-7	CASSYTTGVAYEQYF	TGTGCCAGCAGTTATACGACAGGGGTAGCTTACGAGCAGTACTTC
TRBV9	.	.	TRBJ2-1	CASSVGTFSYNEQFF	TGTGCCAGCAGCGTAGGGACTTTCTCCTACAATGAGCAGTTCTTC
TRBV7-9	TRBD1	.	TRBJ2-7	CASSSDRGEQYF	TGTGCCAGCAGCTCAGACAGGGGCGAGCAGTACTTC
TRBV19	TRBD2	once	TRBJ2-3	CASSVTSGGESDTQYF	TGTGCCAGTAGTGTCACTAGCGGGGGGGAGTCAGATACGCAGTATTTT
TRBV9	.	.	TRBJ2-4	CASSVEERIAKNIQYF	TGTGCCAGCAGCGTAGAGGAGAGAATAGCCAAAAACATTCAGTACTTC
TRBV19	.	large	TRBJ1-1	CATSGHRNTEAFF	TGTGCCACGTCGGGACACCGGAACACTGAAGCTTTCTTT
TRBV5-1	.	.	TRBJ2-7	CASSPLTGSYEQYF	TGCGCCAGCAGCCCCCTAACAGGTTCCTACGAGCAGTACTTC
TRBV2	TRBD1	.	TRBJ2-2	CASSQDRAGELFF	TGTGCCAGCAGCCAGGACAGGGCCGGGGAGCTGTTTTTT
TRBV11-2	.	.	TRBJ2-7	CASSRGLSYEQYF	TGTGCCAGCAGCCGAGGACTTTCCTACGAGCAGTACTTC
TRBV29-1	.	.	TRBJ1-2	CSVPPGEVDGYTF	TGCAGCGTCCCACCGGGGGAAGTCGATGGCTACACCTTC
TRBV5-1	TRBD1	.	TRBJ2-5	CASSYPGTAQETQYF	TGCGCCAGCAGTTACCCCGGGACAGCCCAAGAGACCCAGTACTTC
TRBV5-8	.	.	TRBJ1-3	CASSSRDNRNTIYF	TGTGCCAGCAGCTCCAGGGATAACAGAAACACCATATATTTT
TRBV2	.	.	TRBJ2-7	CASSTQGSQTYEQYF	TGTGCCAGCAGTACACAGGGTTCCCAAACATACGAGCAGTACTTC
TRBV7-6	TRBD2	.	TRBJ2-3	CASSLVAGGSDTQYF	TGTGCCAGCAGCTTAGTTGCGGGAGGTTCAGATACGCAGTATTTT
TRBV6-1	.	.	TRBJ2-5	CASSEALAGVETQYF	TGTGCCAGCAGTGAAGCGCTGGCAGGGGTGGAGACCCAGTACTTC
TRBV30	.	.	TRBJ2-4	CAWSKGLAKNIQYF	TGTGCCTGGAGTAAGGGGCTAGCCAAAAACATTCAGTACTTC
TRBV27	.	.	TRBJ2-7	CASIQDGRRSHFVYEQYF	TGTGCCAGCATTCAAGACGGGCGTAGGAGTCATTTTGTGTACGAGCAGTACTTC
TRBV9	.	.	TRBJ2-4	CASSVDDSQGDQYF	TGTGCCAGCAGCGTAGACGACAGCCAAGGAGATCAGTACTTC
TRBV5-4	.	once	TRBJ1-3	CASSWGSGAGNTIYF	TGTGCCAGCAGCTGGGGCTCAGGGGCTGGAAACACCATATATTTT
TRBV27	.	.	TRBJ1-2	CASSPSQGLNYGYTF	TGTGCCAGCAGTCCGTCTCAGGGGCTTAACTATGGCTACACCTTC
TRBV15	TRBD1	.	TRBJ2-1	CATSKNRGSSYNEQFF	TGTGCCACCAGCAAGAACAGGGGGAGCTCCTACAATGAGCAGTTCTTC
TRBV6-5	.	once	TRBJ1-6	CASSYSRRGGSPLHF	TGTGCCAGCAGTTACTCTCGCAGGGGAGGTTCACCCCTCCACTTT
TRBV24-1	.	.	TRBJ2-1	CATSDSRYNEQFF	TGTGCCACCAGTGATTCCCGATACAATGAGCAGTTCTTC
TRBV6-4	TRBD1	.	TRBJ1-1	CASTVTGVTEAFF	TGTGCCAGCACAGTGACAGGGGTCACTGAAGCTTTCTTT
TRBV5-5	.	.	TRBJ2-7	CASSFGRTYEQYF	TGTGCCAGCAGCTTTGGACGGACCTACGAGCAGTACTTC
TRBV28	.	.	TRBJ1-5	CASNRELLRSSNQPQHF	TGTGCCAGCAATAGAGAGTTACTGAGAAGTAGCAATCAGCCCCAGCATTTT
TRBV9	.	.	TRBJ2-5	CASSALPDSRSETQYF	TGTGCCAGCAGCGCCCTCCCCGACTCTAGGTCCGAGACCCAGTACTTC
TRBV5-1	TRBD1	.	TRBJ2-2	CASSSRTGGTGELFF	TGCGCCAGCAGCTCGAGGACAGGGGGAACCGGGGAGCTGTTTTTT
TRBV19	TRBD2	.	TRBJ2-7	CASSIGGLAGASSSGSYEQYF	TGTGCCAGTAGTATAGGGGGACTAGCGGGAGCCTCTTCGTCGGGTAGCTACGAGCAGTACTTC
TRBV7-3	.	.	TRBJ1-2	CASSLPGKPYTF	TGTGCCAGCAGCCTCCCCGGGAAACCCTACACCTTC
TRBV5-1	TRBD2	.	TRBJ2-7	CASSSGLAQNYEQYF	TGCGCCAGCAGCTCGGGACTAGCACAGAACTACGAGCAGTACTTC
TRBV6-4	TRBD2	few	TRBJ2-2	CASTRLAGTGELFF	TGTGCCAGCACCCGACTAGCGGGGACCGGGGAGCTGTTTTTT
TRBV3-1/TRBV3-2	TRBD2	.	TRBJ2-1	CASSQGLPYNEQFF	TGTGCCAGCAGCCAGGGACTACCCTACAATGAGCAGTTCTTC
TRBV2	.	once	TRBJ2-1	CASRDFSYNEQFF	TGTGCCAGCCGGGACTTTTCCTACAATGAGCAGTTCTTC
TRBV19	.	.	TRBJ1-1	CASSTGFRGARNIFTEAFF	TGTGCCAGTAGTACCGGGTTTCGGGGGGCTCGGAATATCTTCACTGAAGCTTTCTTT
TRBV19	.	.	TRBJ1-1	CASSIGQAGQAFF	TGTGCCAGTAGTATTGGTCAGGCGGGGCAAGCTTTCTTT
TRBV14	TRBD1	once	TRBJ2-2	CASSRTGYTGELFF	TGTGCCAGCAGCCGGACAGGGTACACCGGGGAGCTGTTTTTT
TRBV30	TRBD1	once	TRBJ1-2	CAWNYRGGNYGYTF	TGTGCCTGGAACTACAGGGGTGGTAACTATGGCTACACCTTC
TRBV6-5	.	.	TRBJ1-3	CASTPRLVSGNTIYF	TGTGCCAGCACCCCTCGGCTGGTATCAGGAAACACCATATATTTT
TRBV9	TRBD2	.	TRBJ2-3	CASSVTSGSTDTQYF	TGTGCCAGCAGCGTGACTAGCGGGAGTACTGATACGCAGTATTTT
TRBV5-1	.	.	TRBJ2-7	CASSPGGSYEQYF	TGCGCCAGCAGTCCGGGGGGCAGCTACGAGCAGTACTTC
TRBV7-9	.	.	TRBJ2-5	CASRPTGTSRWETQYF	TGTGCCAGCAGACCCACCGGGACAAGCCGCTGGGAGACCCAGTACTTC
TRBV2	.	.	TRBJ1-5	CASSLVGFGNQPQHF	TGTGCCAGCAGCTTGGTCGGGTTTGGCAATCAGCCCCAGCATTTT